Here is one T cell receptor (beta chain) with its context. Its matching antigen is unknown. Reverse transcribing all isolated RNA meant expressed TCRB transcripts were sequenced. Libraries were prepared by immunoSEQ multiplex PCR; TCRdb keeps only in-frame clonotypes and omits some of them. This table has fewer than 350,000 clones, roughly 15% appearing once. The CDR3 has 14 residues. Germline CDR1 is SGHRS and CDR2 is YFSETQ. Trimming left V 4 bases short and J 6 bases short, with 13 bases between. The sample is drawn from a study of beta chain features in type 1 diabetes. The study, taken as a whole, reports: The study found moderately but significantly shorter TCRB CDR3s in all four CD4+ subsets of Type 1 diabetes patients. PCR, the amplification step, might favor shorter templates, equally in patients and controls. Insertion counts at VDJ junctions were lower in type 1 diabetes patients, who also showed more deletions there. Still unanswered here is whether HLA type influences TCRB rearrangement.

The authors sorted CD4+ naive, central memory, regulatory and stem cell-like memory cells via CD45RO/CCR7/CD25/CD127/CD95/CD27. The genes are TRBV5-1 and TRBJ1-4; D possibly corresponds to TRBD1 (6 bases). Sequenced: naive CD4+ T cells from blood. This clonotype was obtained from a man aged 18 to 35 with type 1 diabetes. In nucleotides, the CDR3 is TGCGCCAGCAGCCTGGGGACACAAGATGAAAAACTGTTTTTT. Translated: CASSLGTQDEKLFF.